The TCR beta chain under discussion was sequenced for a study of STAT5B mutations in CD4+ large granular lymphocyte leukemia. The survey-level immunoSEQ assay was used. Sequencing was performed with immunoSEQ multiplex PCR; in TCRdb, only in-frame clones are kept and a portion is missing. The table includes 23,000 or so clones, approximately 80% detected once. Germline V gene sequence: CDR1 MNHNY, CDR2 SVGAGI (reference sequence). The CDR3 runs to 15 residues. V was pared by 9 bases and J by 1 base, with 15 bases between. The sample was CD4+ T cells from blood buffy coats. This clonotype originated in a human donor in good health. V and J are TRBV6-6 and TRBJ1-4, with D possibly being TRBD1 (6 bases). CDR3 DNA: TGTGCCAGGAGGGGGGGTTGGCAAACTAATGAAAAACTGTTTTTT. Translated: CARRGGWQTNEKLFF.